The sample holds many counts of the clone carrying this T cell receptor beta chain. The source of the sample is a study of early T cells in non-severe SARS-CoV-2 infection. Germline CDR1 is DFQATT and CDR2 is SNEGSKA (reference sequence). The ends were cut back, 4 bases at V and 0 bases at J, with 7 bases in the middle. This CDR3 is 12 amino acids long. Each CDR3 protein is one row after TCRdb ran MiXCR on the 5' RACE reads. The sample carries fewer than 80,000 distinct CDR3 sequences, 7% to 9.5% recorded once. This specimen was whole blood, taken at baseline. The chain couples TRBV20-1 to TRBJ2-7; D remains unclear. The receptor was isolated from an adult who was a healthcare worker with PCR-confirmed SARS-CoV-2 infection or an uninfected control (not recorded which). The CDR3 loop reads CSATLSSYEQYF. CDR3 sequence (DNA): TGCAGTGCTACCTTAAGCTCCTACGAGCAGTACTTC.